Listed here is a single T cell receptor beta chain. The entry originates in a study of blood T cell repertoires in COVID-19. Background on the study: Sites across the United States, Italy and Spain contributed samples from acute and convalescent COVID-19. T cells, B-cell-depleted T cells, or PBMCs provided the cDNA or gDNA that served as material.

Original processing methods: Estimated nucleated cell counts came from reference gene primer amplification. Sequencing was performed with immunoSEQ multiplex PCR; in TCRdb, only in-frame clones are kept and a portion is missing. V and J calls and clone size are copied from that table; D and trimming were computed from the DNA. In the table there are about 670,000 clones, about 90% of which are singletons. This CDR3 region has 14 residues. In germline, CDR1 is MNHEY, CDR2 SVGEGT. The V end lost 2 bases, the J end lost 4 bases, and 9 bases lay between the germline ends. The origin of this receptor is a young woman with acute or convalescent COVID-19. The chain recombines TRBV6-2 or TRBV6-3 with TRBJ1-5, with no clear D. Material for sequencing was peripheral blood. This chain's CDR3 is CASSYRVENQPQHF. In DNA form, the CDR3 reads TGTGCCAGCAGTTACCGTGTAGAGAATCAGCCCCAGCATTTT.